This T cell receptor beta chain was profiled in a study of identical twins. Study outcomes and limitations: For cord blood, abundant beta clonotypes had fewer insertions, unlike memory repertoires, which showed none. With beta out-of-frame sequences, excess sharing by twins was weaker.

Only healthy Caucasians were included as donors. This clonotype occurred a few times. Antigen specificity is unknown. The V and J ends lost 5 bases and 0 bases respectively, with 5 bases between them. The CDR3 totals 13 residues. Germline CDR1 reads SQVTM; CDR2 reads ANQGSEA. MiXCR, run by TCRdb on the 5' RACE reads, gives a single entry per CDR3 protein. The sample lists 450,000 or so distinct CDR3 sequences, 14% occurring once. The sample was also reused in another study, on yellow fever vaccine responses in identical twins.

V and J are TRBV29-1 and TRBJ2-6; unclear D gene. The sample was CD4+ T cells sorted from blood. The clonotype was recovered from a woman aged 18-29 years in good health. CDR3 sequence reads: CSVFPSGANVLTF. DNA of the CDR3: TGCAGCGTTTTTCCCTCTGGGGCCAACGTCCTGACTTTC.